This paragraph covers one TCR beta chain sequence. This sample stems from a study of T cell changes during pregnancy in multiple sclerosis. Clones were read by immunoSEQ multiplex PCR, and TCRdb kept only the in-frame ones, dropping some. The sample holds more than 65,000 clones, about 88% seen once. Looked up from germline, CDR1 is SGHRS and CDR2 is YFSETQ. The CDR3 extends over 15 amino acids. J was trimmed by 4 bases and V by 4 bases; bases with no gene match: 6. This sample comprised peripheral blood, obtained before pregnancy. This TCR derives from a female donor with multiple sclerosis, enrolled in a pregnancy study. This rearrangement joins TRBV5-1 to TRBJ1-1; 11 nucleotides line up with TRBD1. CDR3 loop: CASSHSGTGGTEAFF. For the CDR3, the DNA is TGCGCCAGCAGCCACTCCGGGACAGGGGGCACTGAAGCTTTCTTT. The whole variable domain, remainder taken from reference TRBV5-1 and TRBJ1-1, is KAGVTQTPRYLIKTRGQQVTLSCSPISGHRSVSWYQQTPGQGLQFLFEYFSETQRNKGNFPGRFSGRQFSNSRSEMNVSTLELGDSALYLCASSHSGTGGTEAFFGQGTRLTVV.